There are many counts of the clone carrying this TCR beta chain. Its antigen remains unknown. The data originate from a study of Graves' ophthalmopathy and Graves' hyperthyroidism. Ophthalmopathy cases showed moderate-to-severe activity, scoring CAS ≥3 and NOSPECS ≥4, with duration under 3 months. Thyroid ultrasound, orbital computed tomography, TRAb, serum thyroxine and clinical symptoms formed the basis of diagnosis. PBMCs stemmed from around 10 ml of fresh peripheral blood. Researchers took RNA transcripts and amplified TCR beta CDR3 regions from them. The first-round RT-PCR employed HTBI primers together with the Qiagen OneStep RT-PCR kit. A multiplex PCR was then performed as the second round. Via MiXCR, TCRdb re-called the multiplex PCR reads, giving one row per CDR3 protein. The repertoire holds about 480,000 distinct CDR3 sequences, with around 15% as singletons. Germline V gene sequence: CDR1 MNHEY, CDR2 SVGEGT. This CDR3 has 16 amino acids. With 3 bases removed from V and 6 bases from J, the gap between germline ends came to 20 bases.

Study-level points and caveats: This model predicted ophthalmopathy progression (sensitivity 70% to 71%, specificity around 72%).

The sequencing sample was made of blood. The chain joins TRBV6-2 or TRBV6-3 to TRBJ1-2; D perhaps matches TRBD1 (6 bases). The sequence came from a woman in her twenties or thirties with Graves' ophthalmopathy. DNA for the CDR3: TGTGCCAGCAGTTATCTCGTGGACAGCGGTTTCGATGGCTACACCTTC. Translating it yields CASSYLVDSGFDGYTF.